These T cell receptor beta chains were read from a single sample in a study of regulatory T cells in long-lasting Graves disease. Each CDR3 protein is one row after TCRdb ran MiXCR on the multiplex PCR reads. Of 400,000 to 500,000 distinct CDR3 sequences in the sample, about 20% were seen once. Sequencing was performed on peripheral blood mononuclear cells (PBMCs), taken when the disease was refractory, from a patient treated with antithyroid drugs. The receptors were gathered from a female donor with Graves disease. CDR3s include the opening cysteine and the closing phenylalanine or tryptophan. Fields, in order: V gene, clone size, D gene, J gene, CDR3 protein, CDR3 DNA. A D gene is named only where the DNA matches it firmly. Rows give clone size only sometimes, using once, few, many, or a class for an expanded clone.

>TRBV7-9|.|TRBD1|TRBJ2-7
CASSLAIRDRGPPVEQYF
TGTGCCAGCAGCTTAGCTATCCGGGACAGGGGGCCTCCTGTCGAGCAGTACTTC
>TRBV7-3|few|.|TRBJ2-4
CASSLGGRMEGAKNIQYF
TGTGCCAGCAGCTTAGGGGGTAGGATGGAGGGAGCCAAAAACATTCAGTACTTC
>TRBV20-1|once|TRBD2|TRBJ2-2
CSATRLAGTGELFF
TGCAGTGCGACGAGACTAGCGGGCACCGGGGAGCTGTTTTTT
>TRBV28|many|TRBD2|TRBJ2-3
CASSLAGGADTQYF
TGTGCCAGCAGTTTGGCGGGAGGCGCAGATACGCAGTATTTT
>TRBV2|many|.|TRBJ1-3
CASSERHTIYF
TGTGCCAGCAGTGAAAGACACACCATATATTTT
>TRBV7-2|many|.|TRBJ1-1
CASSLEEGTEAFF
TGTGCCAGCAGCTTAGAGGAGGGGACTGAAGCTTTCTTT
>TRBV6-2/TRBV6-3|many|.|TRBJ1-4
CASSYSDRANEKLFF
TGTGCCAGCAGTTACTCCGACAGAGCTAATGAAAAACTGTTTTTT
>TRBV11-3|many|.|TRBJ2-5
CASSRTSQTQYF
TGTGCCAGCAGCCGTACCTCACAGACCCAGTACTTC
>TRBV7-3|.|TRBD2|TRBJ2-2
CASSPGGTQNTGELFF
TGTGCCAGCAGCCCCGGGGGGACTCAGAACACCGGGGAGCTGTTTTTT
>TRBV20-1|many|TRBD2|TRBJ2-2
CSARGAGGYDGELFF
TGCAGTGCTAGAGGAGCGGGAGGTTATGACGGGGAGCTGTTTTTT
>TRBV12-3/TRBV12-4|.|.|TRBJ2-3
CASSLWTGTDTQYF
TGTGCCAGCAGTTTATGGACTGGCACAGATACGCAGTATTTT
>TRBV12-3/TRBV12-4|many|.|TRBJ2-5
CASSLAFLRATFPEETQYF
TGTGCCAGCAGTTTAGCGTTCCTCCGGGCCACTTTTCCGGAGGAGACCCAGTACTTC
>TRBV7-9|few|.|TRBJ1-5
CASSPPGPNQPQHF
TGTGCCAGCAGCCCCCCTGGCCCCAATCAGCCCCAGCATTTT
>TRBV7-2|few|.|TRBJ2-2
CASSLETSFTGELFF
TGTGCCAGCAGCTTAGAGACTAGTTTCACCGGGGAGCTGTTTTTT
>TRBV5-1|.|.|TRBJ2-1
CASSLTGQGNYEQFF
TGCGCCAGCAGCCTTACGGGCCAGGGTAATTATGAGCAGTTCTTC
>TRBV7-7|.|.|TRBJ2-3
CASSLGSNTDTQYF
TGTGCTAGCAGCTTAGGAAGCAACACAGATACGCAGTATTTT
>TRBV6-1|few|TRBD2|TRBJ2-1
CASTLAGANYNEQFF
TGTGCCAGCACCCTAGCGGGAGCGAACTACAATGAGCAGTTCTTC
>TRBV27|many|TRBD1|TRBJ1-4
CASSLFGRGLTNEKLFF
TGTGCCAGCAGTTTGTTTGGCAGGGGGCTGACTAATGAAAAACTGTTTTTT